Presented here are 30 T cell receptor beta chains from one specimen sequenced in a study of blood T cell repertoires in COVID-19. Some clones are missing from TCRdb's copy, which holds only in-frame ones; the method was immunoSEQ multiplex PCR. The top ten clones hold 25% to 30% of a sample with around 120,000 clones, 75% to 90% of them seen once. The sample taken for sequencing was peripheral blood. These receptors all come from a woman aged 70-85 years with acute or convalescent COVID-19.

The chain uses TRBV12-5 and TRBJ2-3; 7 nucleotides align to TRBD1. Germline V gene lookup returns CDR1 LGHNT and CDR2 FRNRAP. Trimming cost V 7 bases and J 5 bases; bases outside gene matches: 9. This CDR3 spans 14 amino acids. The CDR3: CASASGQVGDTQYF. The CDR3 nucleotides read TGTGCTAGTGCGAGTGGACAGGTGGGAGATACGCAGTATTTT.

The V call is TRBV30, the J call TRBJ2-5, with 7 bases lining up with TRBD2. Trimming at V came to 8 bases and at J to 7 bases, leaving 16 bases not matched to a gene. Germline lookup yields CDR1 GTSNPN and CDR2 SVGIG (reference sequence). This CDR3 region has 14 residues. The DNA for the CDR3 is TGTGCCGGATCCGCTCGGGGGGTAGTAGGGACCCAGTACTTC. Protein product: CAGSARGVVGTQYF.

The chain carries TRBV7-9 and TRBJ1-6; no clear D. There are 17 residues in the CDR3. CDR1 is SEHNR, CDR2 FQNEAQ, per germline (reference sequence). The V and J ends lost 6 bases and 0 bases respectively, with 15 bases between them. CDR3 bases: TGTGCCAGCAGTCCATCCCGACAAAGCTCCTATAATTCACCCCTCCACTTT. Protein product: CASSPSRQSSYNSPLHF.

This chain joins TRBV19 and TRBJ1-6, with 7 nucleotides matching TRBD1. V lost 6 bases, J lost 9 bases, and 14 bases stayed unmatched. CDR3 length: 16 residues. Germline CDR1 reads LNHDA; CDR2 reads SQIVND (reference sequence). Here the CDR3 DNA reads TGTGCCAGTAGCGTACAGGGGTCCGCGGGTAGTTCACCCCTCCACTTT. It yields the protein CASSVQGSAGSSPLHF.

In DNA form, the CDR3 reads TGCGCCAGCAGTGATGGACAGCCGAACACTGAAGCTTTCTTT. Residues: CASSDGQPNTEAFF. The rearrangement links TRBV10-1 to TRBJ1-1; D is possibly TRBD1 (6 bases). V was pared by 3 bases and J by 1 base, with 9 bases between. Germline assignment: CDR1 WNHNN and CDR2 SYGVQD (reference sequence). The CDR3 has 14 amino acids.

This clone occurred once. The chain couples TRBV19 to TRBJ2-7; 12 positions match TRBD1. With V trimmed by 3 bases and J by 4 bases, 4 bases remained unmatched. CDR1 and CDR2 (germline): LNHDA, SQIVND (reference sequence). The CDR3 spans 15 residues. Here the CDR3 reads CASSIGTGGWYEQYF. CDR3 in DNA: TGTGCCAGTAGTATCGGGACAGGGGGCTGGTACGAGCAGTACTTC.

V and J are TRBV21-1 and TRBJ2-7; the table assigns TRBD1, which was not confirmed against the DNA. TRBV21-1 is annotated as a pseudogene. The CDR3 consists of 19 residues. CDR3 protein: CASSRQKKIQGAAFYEQYF. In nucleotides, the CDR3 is TGTGCCAGCAGCCGACAAAAGAAAATACAGGGGGCTGCCTTCTACGAGCAGTACTTC.

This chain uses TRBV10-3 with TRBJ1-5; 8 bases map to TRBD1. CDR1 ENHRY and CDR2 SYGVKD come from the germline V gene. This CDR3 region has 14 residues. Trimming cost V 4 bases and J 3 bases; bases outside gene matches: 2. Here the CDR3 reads CAISATGDNQPQHF. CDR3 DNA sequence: TGTGCCATCAGTGCGACAGGGGACAATCAGCCCCAGCATTTT.

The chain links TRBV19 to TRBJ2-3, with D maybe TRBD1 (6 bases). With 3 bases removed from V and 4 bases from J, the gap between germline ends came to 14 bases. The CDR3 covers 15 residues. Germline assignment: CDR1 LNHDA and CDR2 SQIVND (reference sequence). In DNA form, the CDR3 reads TGTGCCAGTAGTATGCAGGGGTATCAAGCAGATACGCAGTATTTT. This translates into CASSMQGYQADTQYF. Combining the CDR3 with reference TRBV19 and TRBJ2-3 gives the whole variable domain DGGITQSPKYLFRKEGQNVTLSCEQNLNHDAMYWYRQDPGQGLRLIYYSQIVNDFQKGDIAEGYSVSREKKESFPLTVTSAQKNPTAFYLCASSMQGYQADTQYFGPGTRLTVL.

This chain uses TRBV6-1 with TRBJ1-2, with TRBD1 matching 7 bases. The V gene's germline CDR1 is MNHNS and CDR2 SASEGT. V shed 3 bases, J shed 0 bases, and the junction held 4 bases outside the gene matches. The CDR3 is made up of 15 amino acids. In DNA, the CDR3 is TGTGCCAGCAGTGAGTACCAGGGGGCTAACTATGGCTACACCTTC. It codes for CASSEYQGANYGYTF.

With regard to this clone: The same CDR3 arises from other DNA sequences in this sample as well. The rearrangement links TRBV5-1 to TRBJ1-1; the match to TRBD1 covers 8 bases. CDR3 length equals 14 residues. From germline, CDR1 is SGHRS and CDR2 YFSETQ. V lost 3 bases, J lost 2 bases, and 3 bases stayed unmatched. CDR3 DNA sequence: TGCGCCAGCAGCTCACAGGGGGGTAACACTGAAGCTTTCTTT. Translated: CASSSQGGNTEAFF.

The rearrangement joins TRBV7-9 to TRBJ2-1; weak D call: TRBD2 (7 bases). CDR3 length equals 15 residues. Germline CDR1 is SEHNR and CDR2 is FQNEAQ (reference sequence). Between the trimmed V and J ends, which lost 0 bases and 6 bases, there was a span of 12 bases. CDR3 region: CASSLAGGPFNEQFF. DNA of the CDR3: TGTGCCAGCAGCTTAGCGGGGGGGCCGTTCAATGAGCAGTTCTTC.

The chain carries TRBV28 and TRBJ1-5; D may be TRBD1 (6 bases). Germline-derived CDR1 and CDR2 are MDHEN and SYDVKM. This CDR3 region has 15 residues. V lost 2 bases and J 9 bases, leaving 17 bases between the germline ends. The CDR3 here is CASSLVRDQGGPQHF. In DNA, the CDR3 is TGTGCCAGCAGTTTAGTAAGGGACCAAGGGGGGCCCCAGCATTTT. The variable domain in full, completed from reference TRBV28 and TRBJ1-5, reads DVKVTQSSRYLVKRTGEKVFLECVQDMDHENMFWYRQDPGLGLRLIYFSYDVKMKEKGDIPEGYSVSREKKERFSLILESASTNQTSMYLCASSLVRDQGGPQHFGDGTRLSIL.

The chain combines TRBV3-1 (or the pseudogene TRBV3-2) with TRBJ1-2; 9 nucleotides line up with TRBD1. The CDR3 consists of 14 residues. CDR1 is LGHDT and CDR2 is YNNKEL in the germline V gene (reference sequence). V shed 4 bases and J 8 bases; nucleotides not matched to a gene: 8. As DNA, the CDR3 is TGTGCCAGCAGCCCGAGGGACAGGGAGGGGGGCTACACCTTC. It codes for CASSPRDREGGYTF.

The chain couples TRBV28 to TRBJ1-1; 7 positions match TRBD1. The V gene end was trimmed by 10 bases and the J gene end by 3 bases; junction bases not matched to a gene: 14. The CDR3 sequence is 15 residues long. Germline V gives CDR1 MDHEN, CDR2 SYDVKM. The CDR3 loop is CAIQTGVEIYTEAFF. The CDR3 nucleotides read TGTGCCATACAAACAGGGGTCGAGATTTACACTGAAGCTTTCTTT.

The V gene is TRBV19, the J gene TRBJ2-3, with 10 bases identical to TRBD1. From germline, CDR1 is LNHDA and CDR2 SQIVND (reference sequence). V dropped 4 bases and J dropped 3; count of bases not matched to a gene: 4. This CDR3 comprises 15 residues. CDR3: CASSKTGGETDTQYF. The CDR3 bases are TGTGCCAGTAGTAAGACAGGGGGCGAAACAGATACGCAGTATTTT.

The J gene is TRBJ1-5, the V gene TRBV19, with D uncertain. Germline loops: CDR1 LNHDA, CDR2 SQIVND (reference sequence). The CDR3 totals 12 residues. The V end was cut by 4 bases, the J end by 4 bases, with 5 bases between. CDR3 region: CASSTLNQPQHF. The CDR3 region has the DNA TGTGCCAGTAGTACCCTTAATCAGCCCCAGCATTTT.

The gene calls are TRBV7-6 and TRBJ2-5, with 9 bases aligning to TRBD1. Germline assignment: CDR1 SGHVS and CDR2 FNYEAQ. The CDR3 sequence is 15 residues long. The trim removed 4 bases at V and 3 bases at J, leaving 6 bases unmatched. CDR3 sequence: CASSSTGGKEETQYF. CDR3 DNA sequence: TGTGCCAGCAGCTCGACAGGGGGGAAGGAAGAGACCCAGTACTTC.

Here the CDR3 reads CASSSRTGPNTDTQYF. The CDR3 DNA is TGTGCCAGCAGCTCACGGACAGGGCCTAACACAGATACGCAGTATTTT. This chain uses TRBV7-9 with TRBJ2-3, with 8 bases that match TRBD1. Trimming removed 4 bases from V and 2 bases from J; junction bases left unmatched: 8. The germline CDR1 and CDR2 sequences are SEHNR and FQNEAQ (reference sequence). The CDR3 is 16 residues long.

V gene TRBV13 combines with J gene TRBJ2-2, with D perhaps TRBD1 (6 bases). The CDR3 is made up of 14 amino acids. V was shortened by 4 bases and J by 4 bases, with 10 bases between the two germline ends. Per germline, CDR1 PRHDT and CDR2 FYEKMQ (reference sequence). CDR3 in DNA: TGTGCCAGCAGCTCCTTCAGGGGCACCGGGGAGCTGTTTTTT. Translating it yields CASSSFRGTGELFF.

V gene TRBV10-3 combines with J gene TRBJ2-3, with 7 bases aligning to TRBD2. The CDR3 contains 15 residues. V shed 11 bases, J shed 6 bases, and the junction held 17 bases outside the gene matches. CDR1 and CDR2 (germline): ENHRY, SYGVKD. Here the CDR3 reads CAVKRAAGNGDTQYF. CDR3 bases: TGTGCCGTCAAAAGAGCAGCGGGGAATGGGGATACGCAGTATTTT.

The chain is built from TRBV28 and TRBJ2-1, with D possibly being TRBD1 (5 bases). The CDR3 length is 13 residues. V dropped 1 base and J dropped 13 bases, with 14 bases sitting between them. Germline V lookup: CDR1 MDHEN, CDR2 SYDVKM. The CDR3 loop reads CASSLFTLDIQFF. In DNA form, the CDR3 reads TGTGCCAGCAGTTTATTTACCCTGGACATTCAGTTCTTC.

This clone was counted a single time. The CDR3 spells CASSTGYNYGYTF. The CDR3 nucleotides are TGTGCCAGCAGTACAGGGTATAACTATGGCTACACCTTC. The genes are TRBV6-5 and TRBJ1-2, with D possibly matching TRBD1 (6 bases). Trimming stripped 5 bases from V and 1 base from J, with 8 bases between. This CDR3 comprises 13 residues. In germline, CDR1 is MNHEY, CDR2 SVGAGI.

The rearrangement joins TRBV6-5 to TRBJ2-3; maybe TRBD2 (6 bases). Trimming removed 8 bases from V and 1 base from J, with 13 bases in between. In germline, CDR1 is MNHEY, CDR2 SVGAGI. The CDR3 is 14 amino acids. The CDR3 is CASAGTGGTDTQYF. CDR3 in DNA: TGTGCCAGCGCCGGGACGGGGGGCACAGATACGCAGTATTTT.

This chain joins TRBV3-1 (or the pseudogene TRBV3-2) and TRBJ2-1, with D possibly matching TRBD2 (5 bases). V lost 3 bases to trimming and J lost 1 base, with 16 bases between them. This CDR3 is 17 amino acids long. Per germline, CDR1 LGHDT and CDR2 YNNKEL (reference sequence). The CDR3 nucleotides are TGTGCCAGCAGCCATCAGTGGAGGTCGATGTCCTACAATGAGCAGTTCTTC. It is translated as CASSHQWRSMSYNEQFF.

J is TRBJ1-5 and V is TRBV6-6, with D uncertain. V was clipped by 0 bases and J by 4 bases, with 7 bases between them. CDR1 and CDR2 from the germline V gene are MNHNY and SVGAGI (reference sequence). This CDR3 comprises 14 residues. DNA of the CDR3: TGTGCCAGCAGTTACTCGCAACGGAATCAGCCCCAGCATTTT. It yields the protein CASSYSQRNQPQHF.

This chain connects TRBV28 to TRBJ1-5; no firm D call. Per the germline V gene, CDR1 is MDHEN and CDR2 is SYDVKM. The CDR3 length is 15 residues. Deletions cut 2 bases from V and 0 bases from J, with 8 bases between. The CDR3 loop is CASSLGGNSNQPQHF. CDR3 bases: TGTGCCAGCAGTTTAGGCGGGAATAGCAATCAGCCCCAGCATTTT.

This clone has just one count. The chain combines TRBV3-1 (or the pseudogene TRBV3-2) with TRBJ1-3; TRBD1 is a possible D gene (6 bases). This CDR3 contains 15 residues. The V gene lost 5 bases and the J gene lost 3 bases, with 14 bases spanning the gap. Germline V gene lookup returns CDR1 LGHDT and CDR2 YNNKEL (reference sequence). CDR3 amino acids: CASSSRGGLGNTIYF. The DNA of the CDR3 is TGTGCCAGCAGCTCCCGCGGGGGGCTTGGAAACACCATATATTTT.

This CDR3 reads CASRAGNNEQFF. As DNA, the CDR3 is TGTGCCAGCAGGGCCGGGAACAATGAGCAGTTCTTC. The rearrangement links TRBV2 to TRBJ2-1; a weak D match, TRBD2 (5 bases). Trimming shortened V by 6 bases and J by 5 bases, and 8 bases separated the two germline ends. The CDR3 extends over 12 amino acids. Germline lookup yields CDR1 SNHLY and CDR2 FYNNEI.

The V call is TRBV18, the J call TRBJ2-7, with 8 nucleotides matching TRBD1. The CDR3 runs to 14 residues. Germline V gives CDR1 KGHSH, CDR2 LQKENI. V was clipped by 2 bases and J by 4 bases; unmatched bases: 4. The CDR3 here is CASSPFQGAYEQYF. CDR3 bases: TGTGCCAGCTCACCATTCCAGGGGGCTTACGAGCAGTACTTC.